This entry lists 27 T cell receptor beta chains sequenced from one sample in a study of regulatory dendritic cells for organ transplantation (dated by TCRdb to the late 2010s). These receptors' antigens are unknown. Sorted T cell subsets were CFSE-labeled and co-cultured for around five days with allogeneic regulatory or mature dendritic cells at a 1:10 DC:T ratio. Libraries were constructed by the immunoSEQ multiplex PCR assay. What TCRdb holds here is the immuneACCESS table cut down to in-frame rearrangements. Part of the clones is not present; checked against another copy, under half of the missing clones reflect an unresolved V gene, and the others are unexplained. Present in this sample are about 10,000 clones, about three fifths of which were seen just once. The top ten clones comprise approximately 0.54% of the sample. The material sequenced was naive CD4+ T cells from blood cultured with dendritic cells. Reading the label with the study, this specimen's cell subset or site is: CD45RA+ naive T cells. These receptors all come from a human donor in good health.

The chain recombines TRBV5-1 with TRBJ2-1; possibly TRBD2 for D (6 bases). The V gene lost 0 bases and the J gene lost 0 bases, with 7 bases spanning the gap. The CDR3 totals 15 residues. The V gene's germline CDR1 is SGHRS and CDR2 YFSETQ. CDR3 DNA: TGCGCCAGCAGCTTGGGGGGGGTCTCCTACAATGAGCAGTTCTTC. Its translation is CASSLGGVSYNEQFF.

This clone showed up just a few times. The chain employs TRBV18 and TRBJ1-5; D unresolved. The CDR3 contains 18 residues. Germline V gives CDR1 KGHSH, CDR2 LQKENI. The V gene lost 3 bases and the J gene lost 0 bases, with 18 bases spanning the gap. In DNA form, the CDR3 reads TGTGCCAGCTCACCCAGAGCCTCAGACACCTATAGCAATCAGCCCCAGCATTTT. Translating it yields CASSPRASDTYSNQPQHF.

CDR3 DNA: TGTGCCAGCAAATTGGTTATTGGGCTTAACTATGGCTACACCTTC. Its protein product is CASKLVIGLNYGYTF. This rearrangement joins TRBV2 to TRBJ1-2; D is unresolved. This CDR3 has 15 amino acids. Trimming removed 7 bases at V and 1 base at J, with 16 bases between. The germline CDR1 and CDR2 sequences are SNHLY and FYNNEI. Full variable domain (missing parts from reference TRBV2 and TRBJ1-2): EPEVTQTPSHQVTQMGQEVILRCVPISNHLYFYWYRQILGQKVEFLVSFYNNEISEKSEIFDDQFSVERPDGSNFTLKIRSTKLEDSAMYFCASKLVIGLNYGYTFGSGTRLTVV.

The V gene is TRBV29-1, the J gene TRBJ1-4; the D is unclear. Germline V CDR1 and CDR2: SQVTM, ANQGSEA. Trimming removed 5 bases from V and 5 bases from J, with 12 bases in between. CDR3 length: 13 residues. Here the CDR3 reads CSVIRGLNEKLFF. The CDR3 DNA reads TGCAGCGTTATCCGGGGTTTGAATGAAAAACTGTTTTTT.

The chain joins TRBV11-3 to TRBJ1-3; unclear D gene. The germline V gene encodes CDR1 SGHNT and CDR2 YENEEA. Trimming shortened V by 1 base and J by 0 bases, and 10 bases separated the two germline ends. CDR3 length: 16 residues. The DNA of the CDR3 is TGTGCCAGCAGCTTAGCGCAGCGAGGCTCTGGAAACACCATATATTTT. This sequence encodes CASSLAQRGSGNTIYF.

The CDR3 sequence: CASSPWTGGNSNEQFF. For the CDR3, the DNA is TGTGCCAGCAGCCCATGGACAGGGGGCAATAGCAATGAGCAGTTCTTC. The chain carries TRBV5-6 and TRBJ2-1; 11 nucleotides align to TRBD1. V dropped 4 bases and J dropped 6; count of bases not matched to a gene: 9. Germline CDR1 is SGHDT and CDR2 is YYEEEE. This CDR3 contains 16 residues.

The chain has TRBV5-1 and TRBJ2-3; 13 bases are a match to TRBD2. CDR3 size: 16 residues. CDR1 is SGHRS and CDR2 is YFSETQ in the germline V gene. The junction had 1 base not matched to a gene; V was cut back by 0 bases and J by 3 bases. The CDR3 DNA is TGCGCCAGCAGCTTGGGGACTAGCGGGGGAACAGATACGCAGTATTTT. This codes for CASSLGTSGGTDTQYF.

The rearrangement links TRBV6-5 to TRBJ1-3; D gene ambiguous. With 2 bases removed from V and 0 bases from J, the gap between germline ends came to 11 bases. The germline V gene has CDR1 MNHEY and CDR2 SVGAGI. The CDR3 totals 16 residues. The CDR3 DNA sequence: TGTGCCAGCAGTTACGGTCAGGCTATCTCTGGAAACACCATATATTTT. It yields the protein CASSYGQAISGNTIYF.

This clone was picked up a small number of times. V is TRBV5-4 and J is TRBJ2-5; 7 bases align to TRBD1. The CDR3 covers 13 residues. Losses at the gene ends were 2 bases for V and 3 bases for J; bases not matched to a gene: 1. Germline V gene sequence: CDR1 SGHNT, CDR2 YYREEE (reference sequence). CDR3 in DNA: TGTGCCAGCAGCTTCACAGGGGAAGAGACCCAGTACTTC. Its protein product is CASSFTGEETQYF.

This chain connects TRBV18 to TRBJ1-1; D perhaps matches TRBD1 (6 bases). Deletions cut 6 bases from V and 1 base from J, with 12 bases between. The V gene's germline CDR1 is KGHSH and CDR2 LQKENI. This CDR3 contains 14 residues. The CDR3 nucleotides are TGTGCCAGCTCCCAAGGGGGGGGGAACACTGAAGCTTTCTTT. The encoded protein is CASSQGGGNTEAFF.

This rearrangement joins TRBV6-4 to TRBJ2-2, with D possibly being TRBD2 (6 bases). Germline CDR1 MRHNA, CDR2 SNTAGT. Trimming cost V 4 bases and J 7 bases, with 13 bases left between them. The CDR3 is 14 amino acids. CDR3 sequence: CASSATSRVGELFF. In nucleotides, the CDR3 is TGTGCCAGCAGTGCGACTAGTAGAGTCGGGGAGCTGTTTTTT.

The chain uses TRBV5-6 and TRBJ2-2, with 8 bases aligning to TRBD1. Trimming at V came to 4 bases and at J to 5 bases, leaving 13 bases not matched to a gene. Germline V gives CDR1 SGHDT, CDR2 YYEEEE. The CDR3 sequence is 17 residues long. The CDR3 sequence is CASSLPYGQGGTGELFF. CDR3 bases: TGTGCCAGCAGCCTCCCTTATGGACAGGGCGGGACCGGGGAGCTGTTTTTT.

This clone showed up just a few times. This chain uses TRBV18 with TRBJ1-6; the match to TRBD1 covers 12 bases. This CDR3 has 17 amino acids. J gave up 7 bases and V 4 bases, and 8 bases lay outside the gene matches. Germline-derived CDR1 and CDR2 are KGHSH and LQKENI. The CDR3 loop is CASSLTGTGGLNSPLHF. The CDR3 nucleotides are TGTGCCAGCTCACTAACCGGGACAGGGGGCCTCAATTCACCCCTCCACTTT.

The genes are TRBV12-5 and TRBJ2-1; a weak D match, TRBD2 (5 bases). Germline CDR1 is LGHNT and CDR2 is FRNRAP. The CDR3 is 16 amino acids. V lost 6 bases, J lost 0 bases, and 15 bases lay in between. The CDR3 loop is CASGPYSAASYNEQFF. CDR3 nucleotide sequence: TGTGCTAGTGGACCATATAGCGCGGCCTCCTACAATGAGCAGTTCTTC.

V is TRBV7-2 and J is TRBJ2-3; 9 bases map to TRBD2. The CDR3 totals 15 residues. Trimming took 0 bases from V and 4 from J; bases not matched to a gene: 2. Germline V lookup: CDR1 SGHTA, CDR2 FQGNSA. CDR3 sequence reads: CASSLAAGGADTQYF. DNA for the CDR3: TGTGCCAGCAGCTTAGCGGCGGGGGGGGCAGATACGCAGTATTTT.

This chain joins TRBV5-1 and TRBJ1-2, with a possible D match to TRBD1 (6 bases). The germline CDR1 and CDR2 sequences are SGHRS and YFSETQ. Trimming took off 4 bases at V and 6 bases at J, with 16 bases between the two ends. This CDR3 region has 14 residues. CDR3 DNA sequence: TGCGCCAGCAGCGATACAGGGAGGGAAGATGGCTACACCTTC. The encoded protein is CASSDTGREDGYTF.

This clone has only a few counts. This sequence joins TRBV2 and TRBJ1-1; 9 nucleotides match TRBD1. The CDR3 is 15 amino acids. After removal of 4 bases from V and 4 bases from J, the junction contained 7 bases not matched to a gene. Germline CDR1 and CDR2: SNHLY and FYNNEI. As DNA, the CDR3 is TGTGCCAGCAGTGTTGAACAGGGGGCCAGCACTGAAGCTTTCTTT. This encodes CASSVEQGASTEAFF.

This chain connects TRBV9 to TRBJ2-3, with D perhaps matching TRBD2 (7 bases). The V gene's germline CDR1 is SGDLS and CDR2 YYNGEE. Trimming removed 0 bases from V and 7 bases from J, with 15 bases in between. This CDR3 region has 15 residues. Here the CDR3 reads CASSVEGGAVNTQYF. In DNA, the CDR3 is TGTGCCAGCAGCGTAGAAGGGGGGGCCGTAAATACGCAGTATTTT.

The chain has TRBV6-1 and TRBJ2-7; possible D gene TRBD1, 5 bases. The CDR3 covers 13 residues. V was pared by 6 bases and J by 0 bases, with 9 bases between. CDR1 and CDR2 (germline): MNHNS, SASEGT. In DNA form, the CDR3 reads TGTGCCAGCAGGAGGACACCCTCCTACGAGCAGTACTTC. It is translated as CASRRTPSYEQYF.

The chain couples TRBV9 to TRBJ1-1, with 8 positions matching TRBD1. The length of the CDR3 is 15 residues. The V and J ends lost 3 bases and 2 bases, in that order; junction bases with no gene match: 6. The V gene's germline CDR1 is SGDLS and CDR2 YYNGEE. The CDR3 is CASSAQGAGNTEAFF. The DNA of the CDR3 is TGTGCCAGCAGCGCTCAGGGGGCGGGAAACACTGAAGCTTTCTTT.

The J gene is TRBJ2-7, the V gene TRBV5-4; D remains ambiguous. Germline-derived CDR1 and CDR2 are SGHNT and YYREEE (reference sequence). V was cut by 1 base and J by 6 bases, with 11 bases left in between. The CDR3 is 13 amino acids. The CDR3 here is CASSLWAAREQYF. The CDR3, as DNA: TGTGCCAGCAGCTTGTGGGCAGCCCGCGAGCAGTACTTC. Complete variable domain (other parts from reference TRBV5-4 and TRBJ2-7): ETGVTQSPTHLIKTRGQQVTLRCSSQSGHNTVSWYQQALGQGPQFIFQYYREEENGRGNFPPRFSGLQFPNYSSELNVNALELDDSALYLCASSLWAAREQYFGPGTRLTVT.

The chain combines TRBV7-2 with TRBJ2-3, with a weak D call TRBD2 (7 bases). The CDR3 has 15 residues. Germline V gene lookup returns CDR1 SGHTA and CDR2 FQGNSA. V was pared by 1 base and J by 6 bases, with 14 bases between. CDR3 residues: CASSLELGGGDTQYF. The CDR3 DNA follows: TGTGCCAGCAGCTTAGAGCTGGGAGGGGGGGATACGCAGTATTTT.

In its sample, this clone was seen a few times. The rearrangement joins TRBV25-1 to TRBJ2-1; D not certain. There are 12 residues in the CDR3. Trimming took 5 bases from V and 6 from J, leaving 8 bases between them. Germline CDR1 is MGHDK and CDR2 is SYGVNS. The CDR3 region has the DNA TGTGCCAGCAGTTCCCGGAGCAATGAGCAGTTCTTC. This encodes CASSSRSNEQFF.

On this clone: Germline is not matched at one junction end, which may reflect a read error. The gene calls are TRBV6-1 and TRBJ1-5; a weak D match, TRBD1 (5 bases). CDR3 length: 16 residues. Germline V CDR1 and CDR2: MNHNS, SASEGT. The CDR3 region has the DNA TGTGCCAGCAGTGAAGGGTGGGGCCAAAGGGTATTTAGAAGCAATTTT. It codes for CASSEGWGQRVFRSNF.

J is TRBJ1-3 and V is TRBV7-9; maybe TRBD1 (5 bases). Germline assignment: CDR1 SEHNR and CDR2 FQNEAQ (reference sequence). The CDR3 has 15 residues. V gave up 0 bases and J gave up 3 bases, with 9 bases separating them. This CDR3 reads CASSLAGTNGNTIYF. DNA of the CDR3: TGTGCCAGCAGCTTAGCAGGGACTAATGGAAACACCATATATTTT. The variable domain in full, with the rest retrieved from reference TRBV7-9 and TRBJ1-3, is DTGVSQNPRHKITKRGQNVTFRCDPISEHNRLYWYRQTLGQGPEFLTYFQNEAQLEKSRLLSDRFSAERPKGSFSTLEIQRTEQGDSAMYLCASSLAGTNGNTIYFGEGSWLTVV.

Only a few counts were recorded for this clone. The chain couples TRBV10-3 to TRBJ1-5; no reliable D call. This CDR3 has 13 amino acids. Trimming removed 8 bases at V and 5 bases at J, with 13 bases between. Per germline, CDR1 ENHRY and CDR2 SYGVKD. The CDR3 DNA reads TGTGCCATCGGGGAGGTTCGCGATCAGCCCCAGCATTTT. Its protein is CAIGEVRDQPQHF.

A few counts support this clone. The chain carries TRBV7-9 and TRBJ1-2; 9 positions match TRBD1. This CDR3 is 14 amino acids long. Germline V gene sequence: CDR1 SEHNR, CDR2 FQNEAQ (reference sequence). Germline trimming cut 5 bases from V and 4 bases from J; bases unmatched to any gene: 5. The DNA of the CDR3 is TGTGCCAGCAGCCCCACAGGGGGCGGCTATGGCTACACCTTC. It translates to CASSPTGGGYGYTF.